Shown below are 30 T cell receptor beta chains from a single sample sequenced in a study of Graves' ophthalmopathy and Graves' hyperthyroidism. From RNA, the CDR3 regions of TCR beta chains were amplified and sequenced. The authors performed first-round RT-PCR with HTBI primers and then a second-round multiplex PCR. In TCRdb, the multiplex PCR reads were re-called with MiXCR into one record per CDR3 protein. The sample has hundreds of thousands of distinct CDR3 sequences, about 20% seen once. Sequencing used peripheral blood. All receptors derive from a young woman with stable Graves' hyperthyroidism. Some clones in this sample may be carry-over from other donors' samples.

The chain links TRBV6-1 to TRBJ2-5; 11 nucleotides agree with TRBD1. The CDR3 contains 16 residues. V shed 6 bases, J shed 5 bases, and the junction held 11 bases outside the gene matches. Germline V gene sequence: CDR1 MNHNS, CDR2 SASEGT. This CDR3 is CASRDQDRGRGETQYF. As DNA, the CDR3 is TGTGCCAGCAGGGACCAGGACAGGGGGCGCGGGGAGACCCAGTACTTC.

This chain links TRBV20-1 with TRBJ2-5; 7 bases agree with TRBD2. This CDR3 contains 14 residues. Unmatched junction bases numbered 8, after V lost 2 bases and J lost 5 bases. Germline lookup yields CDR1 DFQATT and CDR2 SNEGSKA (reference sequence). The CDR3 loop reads CSARPGGLVETQYF. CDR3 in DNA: TGCAGTGCTAGACCGGGAGGCCTGGTTGAGACCCAGTACTTC.

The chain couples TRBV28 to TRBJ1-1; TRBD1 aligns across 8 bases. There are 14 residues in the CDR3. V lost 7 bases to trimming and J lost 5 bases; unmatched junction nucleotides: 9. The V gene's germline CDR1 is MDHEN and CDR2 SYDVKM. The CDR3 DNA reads TGTGCCAGCACGGTACAGGGGGGCTGGACTGAAGCTTTCTTT. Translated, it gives CASTVQGGWTEAFF.

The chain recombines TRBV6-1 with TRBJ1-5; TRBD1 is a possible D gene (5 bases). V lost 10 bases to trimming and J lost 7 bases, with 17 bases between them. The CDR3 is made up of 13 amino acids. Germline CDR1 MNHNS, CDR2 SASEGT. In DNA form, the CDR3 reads TGTGCCACGGAAGAGGGGATGCAACAGCCCCAGCATTTT. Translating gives CATEEGMQQPQHF.

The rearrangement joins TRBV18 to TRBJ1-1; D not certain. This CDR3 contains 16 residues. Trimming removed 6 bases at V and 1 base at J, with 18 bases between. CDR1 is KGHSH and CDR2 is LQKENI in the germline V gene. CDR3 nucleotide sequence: TGTGCCAGCTCCCCCCATTTGGAGGGCGGGAACACTGAAGCTTTCTTT. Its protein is CASSPHLEGGNTEAFF. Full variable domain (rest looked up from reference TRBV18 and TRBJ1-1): NAGVMQNPRHLVRRRGQEARLRCSPMKGHSHVYWYRQLPEEGLKFMVYLQKENIIDESGMPKERFSAEFPKEGPSILRIQQVVRGDSAAYFCASSPHLEGGNTEAFFGQGTRLTVV.

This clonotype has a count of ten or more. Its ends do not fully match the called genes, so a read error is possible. CDR3 nucleotides: TGTGCCAGTAGCCCCAGCAGTCATAGCGATCAGCCCCAGCATTTT. Residues: CASSPSSHSDQPQHF. This sequence joins TRBV19 and TRBJ1-5; D ambiguous. CDR1 is LNHDA, CDR2 SQIVND, per germline (reference sequence). This CDR3 has 15 amino acids.

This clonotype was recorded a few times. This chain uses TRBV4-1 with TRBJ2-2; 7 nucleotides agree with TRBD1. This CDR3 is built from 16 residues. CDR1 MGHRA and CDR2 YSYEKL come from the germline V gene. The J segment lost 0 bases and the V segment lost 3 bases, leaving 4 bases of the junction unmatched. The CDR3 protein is CASSQVQGPNTGELFF. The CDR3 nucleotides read TGCGCCAGCAGCCAGGTACAGGGGCCGAACACCGGGGAGCTGTTTTTT.

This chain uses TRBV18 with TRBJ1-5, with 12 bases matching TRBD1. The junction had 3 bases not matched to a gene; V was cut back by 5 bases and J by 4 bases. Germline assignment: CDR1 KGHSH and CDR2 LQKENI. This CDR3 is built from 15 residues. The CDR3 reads CASSGTGGVNQPQHF. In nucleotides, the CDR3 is TGTGCCAGCTCAGGGACAGGGGGCGTTAATCAGCCCCAGCATTTT.

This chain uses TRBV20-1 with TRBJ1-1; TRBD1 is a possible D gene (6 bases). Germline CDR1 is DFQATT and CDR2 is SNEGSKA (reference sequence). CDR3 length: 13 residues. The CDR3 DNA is TGCAGCCCCTCGGGGGGCCCGAACACTGAAGCTTTCTTT. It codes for CSPSGGPNTEAFF.

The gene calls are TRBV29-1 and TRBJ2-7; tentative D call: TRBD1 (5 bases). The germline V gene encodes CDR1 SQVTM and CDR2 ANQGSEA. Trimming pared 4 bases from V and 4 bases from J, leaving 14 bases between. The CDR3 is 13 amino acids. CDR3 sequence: CSVGWQGGYEQYF. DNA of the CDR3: TGCAGCGTTGGGTGGCAGGGTGGGTACGAGCAGTACTTC.

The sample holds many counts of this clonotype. CDR3: CATGYYQETQYF. CDR3 nucleotide sequence: TGTGCCACGGGCTATTACCAAGAGACCCAGTACTTC. The chain couples TRBV6-1 to TRBJ2-5, with D unresolved. V was cut by 10 bases and J by 0 bases, with 9 bases left in between. The CDR3 runs to 12 residues. Germline-derived CDR1 and CDR2 are MNHNS and SASEGT.

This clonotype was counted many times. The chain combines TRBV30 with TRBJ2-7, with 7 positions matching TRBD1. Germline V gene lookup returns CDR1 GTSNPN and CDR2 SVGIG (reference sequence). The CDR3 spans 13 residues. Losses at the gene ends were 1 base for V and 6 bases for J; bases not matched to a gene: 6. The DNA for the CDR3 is TGTGCCTGGAGTGCAACAGGGGTGAGCGAGCAGTACTTC. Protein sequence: CAWSATGVSEQYF.

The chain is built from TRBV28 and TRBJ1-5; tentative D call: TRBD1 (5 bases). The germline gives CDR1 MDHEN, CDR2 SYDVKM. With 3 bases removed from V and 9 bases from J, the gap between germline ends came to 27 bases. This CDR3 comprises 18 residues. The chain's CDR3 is CASSFGGWGRPGVGPQHF. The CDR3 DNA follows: TGTGCCAGCAGTTTCGGGGGTTGGGGCAGGCCTGGAGTAGGGCCCCAGCATTTT.

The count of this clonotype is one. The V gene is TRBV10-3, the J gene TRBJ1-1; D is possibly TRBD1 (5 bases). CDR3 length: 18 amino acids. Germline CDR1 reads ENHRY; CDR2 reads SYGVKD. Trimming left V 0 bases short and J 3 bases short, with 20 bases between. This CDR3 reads CAISESALAARGDTEAFF. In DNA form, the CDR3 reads TGTGCCATCAGTGAGTCGGCTTTGGCTGCCCGGGGGGACACTGAAGCTTTCTTT.

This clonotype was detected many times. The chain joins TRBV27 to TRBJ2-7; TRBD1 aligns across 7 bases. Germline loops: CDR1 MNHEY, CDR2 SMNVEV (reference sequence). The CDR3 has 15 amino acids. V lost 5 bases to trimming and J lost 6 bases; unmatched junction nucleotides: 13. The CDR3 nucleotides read TGTGCCAGCAGTCCCCTCGGACAGGAATTCATCGAGCAGTACTTC. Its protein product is CASSPLGQEFIEQYF.

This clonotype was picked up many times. CDR3 residues: CSARRGQWYEQYF. The CDR3 region has the DNA TGCAGTGCTAGAAGGGGACAGTGGTACGAGCAGTACTTC. The chain recombines TRBV20-1 with TRBJ2-7; 7 bases match TRBD1. The junction had 5 bases not matched to a gene; V was cut back by 2 bases and J by 4 bases. Per the germline V gene, CDR1 is DFQATT and CDR2 is SNEGSKA (reference sequence). This CDR3 has 13 amino acids.

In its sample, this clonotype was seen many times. The chain's CDR3 is CASRNRASEETQYF. CDR3 sequence (DNA): TGTGCCAGCAGAAACAGGGCGTCGGAAGAGACCCAGTACTTC. This chain uses TRBV6-1 with TRBJ2-5; tentatively, D is TRBD1 (6 bases). This CDR3 has 14 residues. Germline V gene sequence: CDR1 MNHNS, CDR2 SASEGT. V lost 6 bases to trimming and J lost 3 bases, with 14 bases between them.

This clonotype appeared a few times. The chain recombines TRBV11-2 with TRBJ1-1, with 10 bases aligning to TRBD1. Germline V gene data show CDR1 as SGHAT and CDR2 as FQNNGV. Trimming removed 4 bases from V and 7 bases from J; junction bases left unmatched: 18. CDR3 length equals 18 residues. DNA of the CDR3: TGTGCCAGCAGCTCTTCTCTAATTAGGCGGACAGGGGGAAATGAAGCTTTCTTT. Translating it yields CASSSSLIRRTGGNEAFF.

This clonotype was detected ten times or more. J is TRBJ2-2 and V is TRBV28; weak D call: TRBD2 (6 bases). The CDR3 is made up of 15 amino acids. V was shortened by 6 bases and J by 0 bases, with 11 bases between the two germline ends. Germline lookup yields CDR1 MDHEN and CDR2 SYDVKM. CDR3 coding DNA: TGTGCCAGCAGGGGGGGACGGTCGAACACCGGGGAGCTGTTTTTT. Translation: CASRGGRSNTGELFF. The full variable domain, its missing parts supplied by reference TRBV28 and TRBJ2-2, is DVKVTQSSRYLVKRTGEKVFLECVQDMDHENMFWYRQDPGLGLRLIYFSYDVKMKEKGDIPEGYSVSREKKERFSLILESASTNQTSMYLCASRGGRSNTGELFFGEGSRLTVL.

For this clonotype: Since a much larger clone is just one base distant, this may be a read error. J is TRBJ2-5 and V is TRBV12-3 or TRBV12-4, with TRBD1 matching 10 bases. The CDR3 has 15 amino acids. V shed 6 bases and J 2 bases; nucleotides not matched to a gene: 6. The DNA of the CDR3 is TGTGCCAGCAGGCGGGACAGGGGTGGGCAAGAGACCCAGTACTTC. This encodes CASRRDRGGQETQYF.

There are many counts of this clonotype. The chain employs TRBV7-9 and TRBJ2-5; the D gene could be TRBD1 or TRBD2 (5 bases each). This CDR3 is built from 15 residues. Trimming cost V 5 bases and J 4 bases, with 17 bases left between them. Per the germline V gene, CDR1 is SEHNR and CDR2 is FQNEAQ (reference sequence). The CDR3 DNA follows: TGTGCCAGCAGCAACATAGGGGAGATCGGAGAGACCCAGTACTTC. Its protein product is CASSNIGEIGETQYF.

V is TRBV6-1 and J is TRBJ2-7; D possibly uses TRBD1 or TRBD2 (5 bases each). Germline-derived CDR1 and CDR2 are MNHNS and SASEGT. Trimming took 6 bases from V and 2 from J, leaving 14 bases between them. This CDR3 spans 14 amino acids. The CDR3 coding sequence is TGTGCCAGCAGCTCGGGACGGTACGCCTACGAGCAGTACTTC. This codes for CASSSGRYAYEQYF.

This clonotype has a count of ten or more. CDR3 residues: CASSVDPGPYEQYF. For the CDR3, the DNA is TGTGCCAGCAGCGTAGACCCAGGACCCTACGAGCAGTACTTC. This chain joins TRBV9 and TRBJ2-7; D ambiguous. This CDR3 is 14 amino acids long. Germline CDR1 reads SGDLS; CDR2 reads YYNGEE. The germline V and J ends were trimmed by 0 bases and 2 bases, with 9 bases remaining between them.

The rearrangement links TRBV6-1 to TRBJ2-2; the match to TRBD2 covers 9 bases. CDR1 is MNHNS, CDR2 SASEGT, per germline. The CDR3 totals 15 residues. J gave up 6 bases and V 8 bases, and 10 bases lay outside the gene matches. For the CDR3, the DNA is TGTGCCAGCTCCGGCGGCGGGGGGGTCTCCGGGGAGCTGTTTTTT. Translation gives CASSGGGGVSGELFF.

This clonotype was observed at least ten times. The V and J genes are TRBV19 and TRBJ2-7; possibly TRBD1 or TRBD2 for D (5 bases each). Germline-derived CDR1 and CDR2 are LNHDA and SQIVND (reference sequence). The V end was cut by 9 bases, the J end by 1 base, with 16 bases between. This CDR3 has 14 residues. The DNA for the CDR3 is TGTGCCAGCAGTCCCAGGGACGGATCCTACGAGCAGTACTTC. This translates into CASSPRDGSYEQYF.

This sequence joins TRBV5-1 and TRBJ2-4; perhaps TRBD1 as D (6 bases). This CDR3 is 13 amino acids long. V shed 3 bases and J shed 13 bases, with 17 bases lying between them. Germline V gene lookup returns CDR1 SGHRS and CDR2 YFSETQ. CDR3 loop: CASSSEGQGHQYF. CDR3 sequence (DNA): TGCGCCAGCAGCTCAGAGGGGCAGGGGCACCAGTACTTC.

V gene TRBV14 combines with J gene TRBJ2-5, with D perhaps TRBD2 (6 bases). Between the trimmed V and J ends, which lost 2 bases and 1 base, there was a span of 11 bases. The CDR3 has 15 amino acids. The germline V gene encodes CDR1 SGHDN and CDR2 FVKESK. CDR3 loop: CASSQTGVPQETQYF. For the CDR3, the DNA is TGTGCCAGCAGCCAAACGGGGGTACCCCAAGAGACCCAGTACTTC.

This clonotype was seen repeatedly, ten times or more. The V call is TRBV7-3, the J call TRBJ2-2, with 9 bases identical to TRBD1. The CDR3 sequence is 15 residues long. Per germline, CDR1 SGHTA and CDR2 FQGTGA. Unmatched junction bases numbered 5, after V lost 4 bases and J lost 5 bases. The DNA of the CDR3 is TGTGCCAGCAGCTCGGACAGGGGAGAGACCGGGGAGCTGTTTTTT. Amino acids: CASSSDRGETGELFF.

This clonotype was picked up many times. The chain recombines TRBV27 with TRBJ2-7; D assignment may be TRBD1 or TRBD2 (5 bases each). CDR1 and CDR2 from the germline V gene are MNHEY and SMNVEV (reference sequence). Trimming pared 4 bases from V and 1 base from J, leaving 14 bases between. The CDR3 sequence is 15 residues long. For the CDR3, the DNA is TGTGCCAGCAGTTACTCCGGGACGGTTTCCTACGAGCAGTACTTC. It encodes CASSYSGTVSYEQYF.

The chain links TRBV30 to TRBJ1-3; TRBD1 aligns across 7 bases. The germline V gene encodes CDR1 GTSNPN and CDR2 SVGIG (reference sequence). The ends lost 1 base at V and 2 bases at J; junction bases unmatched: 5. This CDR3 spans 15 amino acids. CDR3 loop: CAWSGGRGAGNTIYF. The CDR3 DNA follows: TGTGCCTGGAGTGGCGGCAGGGGGGCTGGAAACACCATATATTTT.